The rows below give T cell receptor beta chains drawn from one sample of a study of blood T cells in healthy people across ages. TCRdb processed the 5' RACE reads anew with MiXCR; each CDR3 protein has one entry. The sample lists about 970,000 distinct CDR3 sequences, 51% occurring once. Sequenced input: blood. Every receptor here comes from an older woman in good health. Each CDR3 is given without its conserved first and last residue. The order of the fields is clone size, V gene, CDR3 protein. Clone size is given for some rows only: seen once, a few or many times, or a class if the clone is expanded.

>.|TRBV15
ATSPGGSVSYEQY
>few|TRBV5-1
ASSISGEAYEQY
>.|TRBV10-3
AITGGPIAGANVLT
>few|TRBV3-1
ASSQFRTEETQY
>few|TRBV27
ASSFFFGGTYEQY
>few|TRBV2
ASTYSGRGDTQY
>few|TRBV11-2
ASSPPSLWGTRSPLH
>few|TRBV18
ASSPPLSQETQY
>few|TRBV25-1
ASSGLAGVYTQY
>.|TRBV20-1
SASIHRGRTETQY
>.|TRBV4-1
ASSQQSGSALLQQY
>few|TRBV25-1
ASSGTSGRPHLDTQY
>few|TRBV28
ASSVGQDNSPLH
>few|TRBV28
ASVKGQGFTDTQY
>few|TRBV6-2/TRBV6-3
ASSRTSASSYEQY
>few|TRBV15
ASGDRGASTDTQY
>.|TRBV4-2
ASSQDRTSGTDNIQY
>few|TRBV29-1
SVTGRENSPLH
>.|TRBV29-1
SVERQGESYEQY
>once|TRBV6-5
ASSFREALYNEQF
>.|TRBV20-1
SARDGGFKEY
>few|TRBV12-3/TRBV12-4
ASSFRSGQETQY
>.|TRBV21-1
ASSKGPLSVSSSSQF
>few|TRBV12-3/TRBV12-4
ASSLSAGTGELF
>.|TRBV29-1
SVETGYPLVRYGYT
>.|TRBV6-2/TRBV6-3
ASSYPFNNEQF
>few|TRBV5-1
ASSWASGIGNEQF
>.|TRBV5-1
ASSLSTSGSYNEQF
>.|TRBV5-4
ASSPRSKNIQY
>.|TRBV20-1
SASPGPFNEQF
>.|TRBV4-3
ASSQVTGTSYEQY
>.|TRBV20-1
SATTRARIEQF
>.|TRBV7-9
ASSFGGSIDTQY
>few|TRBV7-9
ASSLTGTVNEQF
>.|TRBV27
ANSLGQFYEQY
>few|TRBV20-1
SAKAGGETQY
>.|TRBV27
ASSWGLAGRTGELF
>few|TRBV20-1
SANYRDRGPWSPLH
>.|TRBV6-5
ASSSPGTVSYERY
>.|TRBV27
ASSLSSTGGHDQPQH
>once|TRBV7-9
ASSAGTSGQSSYNEQY
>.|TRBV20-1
SASAGSGSDYNEQF
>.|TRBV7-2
ASSPQAAGGACEQY
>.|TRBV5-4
ASSPGTSRNTDTQY
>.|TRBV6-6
ASSRNLDEGKAF
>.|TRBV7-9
ASRRGGGGYEQY
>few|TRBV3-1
ASSQSQTLQETQY
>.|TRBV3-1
ASSPRYRRSLGNEQF
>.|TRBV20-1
SARGLAGRGSVGEQY
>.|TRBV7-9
ASSVKGTGLQGNGYT